This is a list of T cell receptor beta chains from one sample in a study of long-term antiretroviral therapy in people with HIV. Generated by immunoSEQ multiplex PCR, the TCRdb table keeps only in-frame clones and is missing some. The repertoire has about 12,000 clones, 83% of them found once; the top ten carry under 20%. Sequenced material: unsorted PBMCs, taken 3.4 years after starting antiretroviral therapy. The receptors were sampled from a man aged 35-49 years with HIV. The CDR3 runs from the conserved cysteine through the conserved F or W. The D gene is left open where the match is weak. Part of the rows lack a size; the others show once, few, many or a class for expanded clones.

V	size	D	J	CDR3	DNA
TRBV29-1	-	-	TRBJ2-7	CSVATGSYEQYF	TGCAGCGTTGCTACAGGGTCCTACGAGCAGTACTTC
TRBV25-1	once	TRBD1	TRBJ2-1	CASIQTGYGGNEQFF	TGTGCCAGCATACAGACAGGGTATGGCGGCAATGAGCAGTTCTTC
TRBV28	-	-	TRBJ1-5	CASSLYGEPQHF	TGTGCCAGCAGTTTATACGGTGAGCCCCAGCATTTT
TRBV18	-	-	TRBJ1-1	CASSPSTGPKAFF	TGTGCCAGCTCACCAAGTACTGGGCCTAAAGCTTTCTTT
TRBV7-3	-	-	TRBJ2-1	CASSLNRQGLRNEQFF	TGTGCCAGCAGCTTAAACCGGCAGGGGTTAAGGAATGAGCAGTTCTTC
TRBV30	-	TRBD2	TRBJ2-1	CAWSGGLAGTAYNEQFF	TGTGCCTGGAGTGGGGGACTAGCGGGAACAGCCTACAATGAGCAGTTCTTC
TRBV5-1	-	TRBD2	TRBJ2-4	CASSGTSGLKNIQYF	TGCGCCAGCAGCGGGACTAGCGGATTGAAAAACATTCAGTACTTC
TRBV11-2	-	TRBD1	TRBJ1-2	CASSLGTGVGYTF	TGTGCCAGCAGCTTGGGGACAGGGGTCGGCTACACCTTC
TRBV28	-	-	TRBJ1-5	CASSVAAFSNQPQHF	TGTGCCAGCAGTGTGGCTGCATTTAGCAATCAGCCCCAGCATTTT
TRBV9	-	-	TRBJ2-6	CASSLISGANVLTF	TGTGCCAGCAGTTTAATCTCTGGGGCCAACGTCCTGACTTTC
TRBV5-6	-	TRBD2	TRBJ2-1	CASSFLDSGMGNEQFF	TGTGCCAGCAGCTTTTTGGATAGCGGGATGGGCAATGAGCAGTTCTTC
TRBV2	-	TRBD1	TRBJ2-2	CASRGQGADTGELFF	TGTGCCAGCAGGGGACAGGGGGCCGACACCGGGGAGCTGTTTTTT
TRBV4-1	-	-	TRBJ1-4	CASSQAVLAQGYEKLFF	TGCGCCAGCAGCCAAGCAGTTCTTGCACAGGGATACGAAAAACTGTTTTTT
TRBV5-1	-	TRBD2	TRBJ2-1	CASMSMGGSSDNEQFF	TGCGCCAGCATGTCCATGGGCGGGAGCAGTGACAATGAGCAGTTCTTC
TRBV9	-	-	TRBJ1-3	CASSTGAPSGNTIYF	TGTGCCAGCAGCACCGGGGCCCCCTCTGGAAACACCATATATTTT
TRBV4-2	-	TRBD2	TRBJ2-1	CASNGEREYNEQFF	TGTGCCAGCAACGGGGAGCGGGAGTACAATGAGCAGTTCTTC
TRBV7-9	-	TRBD1	TRBJ2-7	CASSSPGQGLWEQYF	TGTGCCAGCAGCTCCCCCGGACAGGGCCTCTGGGAGCAGTACTTC
TRBV5-4	-	TRBD2	TRBJ2-5	CASSPREAPETQYF	TGTGCCAGCAGCCCCCGGGAGGCGCCAGAGACCCAGTACTTC
TRBV6-5	-	-	TRBJ2-5	CASSYGETQYF	TGTGCCAGCAGTTACGGAGAGACCCAGTACTTC
TRBV2	-	-	TRBJ1-5	CASSGQLRQPQHF	TGTGCCAGCAGTGGACAGCTCCGACAGCCCCAGCATTTT
TRBV7-8	-	-	TRBJ1-5	CASSLAARQLWIGGQPQHF	TGTGCCAGCAGCTTAGCCGCGCGACAGCTTTGGATAGGTGGACAGCCCCAGCATTTT
TRBV10-3	-	-	TRBJ2-7	CAISESDYEQYF	TGTGCCATCAGTGAGTCAGACTACGAGCAGTACTTC
TRBV5-1	-	-	TRBJ2-1	CASMKVVGAVEQFF	TGCGCCAGCATGAAGGTAGTGGGTGCGGTTGAGCAGTTCTTC
TRBV15	large	TRBD1	TRBJ1-1	CATRGAGGKMNTEAFF	TGTGCCACCAGAGGCGCAGGGGGAAAGATGAACACTGAAGCTTTCTTT
TRBV7-6	once	TRBD2	TRBJ2-2	CASSYGRGTGELFF	TGTGCCAGCAGCTACGGGAGGGGCACCGGGGAGCTGTTTTTT
TRBV27	few	TRBD1	TRBJ1-2	CAIVQGDVYGYTF	TGTGCCATCGTACAGGGGGATGTCTATGGCTACACCTTC
TRBV5-4	few	TRBD1	TRBJ2-1	CASSLDRGNEQFF	TGTGCCAGCAGCTTGGACAGGGGCAATGAGCAGTTCTTC
TRBV7-3	-	TRBD1	TRBJ2-3	CASSKGQGATDTQYF	TGTGCCAGCAGCAAGGGACAGGGAGCCACAGATACGCAGTATTTT
TRBV5-1	few	-	TRBJ2-2	CASTKTENTGELFF	TGCGCCAGCACAAAGACAGAGAACACCGGGGAGCTGTTTTTT
TRBV5-6	-	-	TRBJ1-2	CASSLWGSYGYTF	TGTGCCAGCAGCTTGTGGGGTAGCTATGGCTACACCTTC
TRBV7-6	once	TRBD1	TRBJ2-1	CASSSGQGASNEQFF	TGTGCCAGCAGCTCCGGACAGGGGGCTAGCAATGAGCAGTTCTTC
TRBV5-4	-	-	TRBJ2-3	CASSQPRFGQPSTDTQYF	TGTGCCAGCAGCCAACCACGATTTGGACAGCCGAGCACAGATACGCAGTATTTT
TRBV30	-	-	TRBJ1-5	CAWSGETPSGRNQPQHF	TGTGCCTGGAGTGGGGAAACTCCTTCGGGCCGAAATCAGCCCCAGCATTTT
TRBV5-6	-	TRBD1	TRBJ2-7	CASSFRGWSSYEQYF	TGTGCCAGCAGCTTCAGGGGGTGGAGCTCCTACGAGCAGTACTTC
TRBV5-1	few	-	TRBJ2-2	CASSFPGELFF	TGCGCCAGCAGCTTTCCCGGGGAGCTGTTTTTT
TRBV4-3	-	-	TRBJ2-2	CASSQEGQGGTGELFF	TGCGCCAGCAGCCAAGAGGGCCAGGGCGGGACCGGGGAGCTGTTTTTT
TRBV18	-	TRBD1	TRBJ1-2	CASSAGGNYGYTF	TGTGCCAGCTCAGCAGGGGGTAACTATGGCTACACCTTC
TRBV12-5	-	TRBD1	TRBJ1-2	CASGLAGGMDGYTF	TGTGCTAGTGGTTTGGCAGGGGGTATGGATGGCTACACCTTC
TRBV7-6	-	-	TRBJ2-1	CASSLVRSPNEQFF	TGTGCCAGCAGCTTAGTTCGGTCTCCCAATGAGCAGTTCTTC
TRBV7-2	-	-	TRBJ2-2	CASSSYVPGELFF	TGTGCCAGCAGCTCGTACGTACCCGGGGAGCTGTTTTTT
TRBV30	few	-	TRBJ2-7	CAWNEGRSYEQYF	TGTGCCTGGAACGAGGGTAGGTCCTACGAGCAGTACTTC
TRBV7-2	-	-	TRBJ1-1	CASSLGGEAFF	TGTGCCAGCAGCTTGGGGGGAGAAGCTTTCTTT
TRBV15	few	-	TRBJ2-3	CATSRQQGTGADTQYF	TGTGCCACCAGCAGACAACAGGGAACGGGTGCAGATACGCAGTATTTT
TRBV29-1	-	-	TRBJ1-1	CSVEVGRGTEAFF	TGCAGCGTTGAAGTGGGGCGGGGCACTGAAGCTTTCTTT
TRBV27	-	-	TRBJ2-7	CASSFASAYEQYF	TGTGCCAGCAGTTTTGCGTCCGCCTACGAGCAGTACTTC
TRBV30	-	TRBD1	TRBJ1-5	CAWSLGGTGTSRRNQPQHF	TGTGCCTGGAGTCTTGGTGGGACAGGGACGTCCCGTCGCAATCAGCCCCAGCATTTT
TRBV15	-	-	TRBJ2-1	CATSRIQRIYNEQFF	TGTGCCACCAGTAGAATACAGAGGATATACAATGAGCAGTTCTTC
TRBV5-1	-	-	TRBJ2-1	CASSSSGKHNEQFF	TGCGCCAGCAGCTCGTCAGGGAAACACAATGAGCAGTTCTTC
TRBV28	-	TRBD2	TRBJ2-7	CASPPSYGTSGESSYEQYF	TGTGCCAGCCCCCCTTCCTACGGGACTAGCGGGGAAAGCTCCTACGAGCAGTACTTC